This T cell receptor beta chain was found in a study of cytomegalovirus exposure and HLA in healthy donors. Across the study: A subsequent analysis stated that the 100 to 150 validation repertoires were run on the same platform as the approximately 700 first-cohort repertoires.

Germline V gene sequence: CDR1 MNHEY, CDR2 SVGAGI. This CDR3 has 13 residues. On this clone: The antigen is undetermined.

Overall study findings and caveats: Cytomegalovirus status, reportedly, was diagnosed with high specificity and sensitivity by the classifier. There were a few CMV-associated chains whose specificity for CMV antigens was confirmed in vitro.

The data were produced by immunoSEQ multiplex PCR, yet TCRdb's version contains in-frame clones alone and is incomplete. The sample lists some 250,000 clones, nearly 90% occurring once. This chain links TRBV6-5 with TRBJ1-1; weak D call: TRBD1 (5 bases). Material: PBMCs. This receptor was taken from a woman aged 18 to 35 in good health and CMV-seronegative. CDR3 nucleotides: TGTGCTCTCGAAGGGGCGCGTGGGACTGAAGCTTTCTTT. This translates into CALEGARGTEAFF.